This passage covers 26 T cell receptor beta chains from one sample sequenced in a study of shared clonotypes between healthy human individuals. This table comes from immunoSEQ multiplex PCR, and its TCRdb copy is limited to in-frame clones, with some not included. There are roughly 2.6 million clones in the sample; 90% to 95% occur only once, and under 0.15% lies in the top ten. The source material was naive CD4+ T cells sorted from blood. Subset described: CD45RA+ positively selected. The source is a man younger than 35 in good health.

V usage is TRBV5-1 and J usage is TRBJ2-5, with 8 bases lining up with TRBD1. CDR1 SGHRS and CDR2 YFSETQ come from the germline V gene. The CDR3 length is 16 residues. Unmatched junction bases numbered 10, after V lost 2 bases and J lost 4 bases. CDR3 sequence: CASSLTPGGVGETQYF. Written as DNA, the CDR3 is TGCGCCAGCAGCTTAACCCCAGGGGGCGTTGGAGAGACCCAGTACTTC.

With respect to this clone: The sample has other DNA sequences that encode this CDR3 too. The chain joins TRBV6-5 to TRBJ2-7; D remains unclear. The germline V and J ends were trimmed by 5 bases and 5 bases, with 10 bases remaining between them. This CDR3 region has 12 residues. Germline CDR1 is MNHEY and CDR2 is SVGAGI. The chain's CDR3 is CASSRDSDEQYF. DNA of the CDR3: TGTGCCAGCAGTCGCGACTCGGACGAGCAGTACTTC.

V is TRBV29-1 and J is TRBJ1-1; weak D call: TRBD1 (6 bases). The V gene lost 6 bases and the J gene lost 1 base, with 12 bases spanning the gap. There are 13 residues in the CDR3. CDR1 and CDR2 from the germline V gene are SQVTM and ANQGSEA. CDR3 bases: TGCAGCGTGGGGCAGGGGTGGAACACTGAAGCTTTCTTT. Its protein is CSVGQGWNTEAFF. Full variable domain (rest looked up from reference TRBV29-1 and TRBJ1-1): SAVISQKPSRDICQRGTSLTIQCQVDSQVTMMFWYRQQPGQSLTLIATANQGSEATYESGFVIDKFPISRPNLTFSTLTVSNMSPEDSSIYLCSVGQGWNTEAFFGQGTRLTVV.

Points on this clone: Different DNA sequences within this sample yield the same CDR3. The rearrangement joins TRBV2 to TRBJ2-7, with TRBD1 identical over 12 bases. With V trimmed by 6 bases and J by 5 bases, 5 bases remained unmatched. CDR3 size: 14 residues. The germline V gene has CDR1 SNHLY and CDR2 FYNNEI. CDR3 in amino acids: CASSAGQGANEQYF. In DNA form, the CDR3 reads TGTGCCAGCAGCGCGGGACAGGGGGCGAACGAGCAGTACTTC.

The genes are TRBV18 and TRBJ1-1, with D uncertain. CDR1 and CDR2 from the germline V gene are KGHSH and LQKENI. Trimming shortened V by 4 bases and J by 1 base, and 7 bases separated the two germline ends. This CDR3 is 13 amino acids long. CDR3 nucleotide sequence: TGTGCCAGCTCACTAAGGACGAACACTGAAGCTTTCTTT. The encoded protein is CASSLRTNTEAFF.

In regard to this clone: Other nucleotide sequences from this sample produce the same CDR3. This sequence joins TRBV2 and TRBJ2-7; D uncertain. Looked up from germline, CDR1 is SNHLY and CDR2 is FYNNEI. The CDR3 consists of 13 residues. V lost 6 bases to trimming and J lost 0 bases, with 9 bases between them. The CDR3 sequence is CASRGDGSYEQYF. CDR3 coding DNA: TGTGCCAGCAGGGGCGACGGCTCCTACGAGCAGTACTTC.

The chain is built from TRBV27 and TRBJ2-6; no clear D. CDR3 length: 18 residues. Germline V gives CDR1 MNHEY, CDR2 SMNVEV (reference sequence). V lost 2 bases and J lost 5, with 19 bases in between. The CDR3 protein is CASSLSLWLQSRANVLTF. CDR3 DNA sequence: TGTGCCAGCAGTTTAAGCCTCTGGCTACAAAGTCGGGCCAACGTCCTGACTTTC.

J is TRBJ2-7 and V is TRBV27; 10 positions agree with TRBD2. From germline, CDR1 is MNHEY and CDR2 SMNVEV (reference sequence). CDR3 length: 15 residues. V lost 4 bases to trimming and J lost 2 bases; unmatched junction nucleotides: 5. The CDR3 loop reads CASSSRAGGPYEQYF. The CDR3 DNA reads TGTGCCAGCAGTTCCCGAGCGGGAGGGCCCTACGAGCAGTACTTC.

The chain links TRBV10-3 to TRBJ2-7; D ambiguous. The length of the CDR3 is 15 residues. V lost 0 bases and J 0 bases, leaving 9 bases between the germline ends. Germline assignment: CDR1 ENHRY and CDR2 SYGVKD. The CDR3 region is CAISESGPNSYEQYF. CDR3 nucleotides: TGTGCCATCAGTGAGTCTGGGCCCAACTCCTACGAGCAGTACTTC.

The chain uses TRBV6-4 and TRBJ2-1; 7 nucleotides match TRBD2. Looked up from germline, CDR1 is MRHNA and CDR2 is SNTAGT. This CDR3 contains 16 residues. V lost 0 bases and J lost 8; bases outside the gene matches: 10. Here the CDR3 reads CASSDSSVGGSYEQFF. The CDR3 DNA is TGTGCCAGCAGTGACTCTTCCGTTGGCGGGAGCTATGAGCAGTTCTTC.

The rearrangement joins TRBV5-1 to TRBJ2-6; 8 bases fit TRBD1. Germline-derived CDR1 and CDR2 are SGHRS and YFSETQ. The CDR3 extends over 18 amino acids. V trimming: 1 base; J trimming: 0 bases; junction bases outside the gene matches: 6. The CDR3 reads CASSLIPGQASGANVLTF. The DNA for the CDR3 is TGCGCCAGCAGCTTGATTCCGGGACAGGCCTCTGGGGCCAACGTCCTGACTTTC.

This chain joins TRBV20-1 and TRBJ1-1; D remains ambiguous. Germline lookup yields CDR1 DFQATT and CDR2 SNEGSKA (reference sequence). The V and J ends lost 3 bases and 8 bases respectively, with 10 bases between them. The CDR3 spans 11 residues. The CDR3 sequence: CSARYRLEAFF. The CDR3 coding sequence is TGCAGTGCTAGGTACCGACTCGAAGCTTTCTTT.

This chain connects TRBV6-5 to TRBJ2-7; 7 nucleotides match TRBD1. The CDR3 is 15 residues long. Germline V gene lookup returns CDR1 MNHEY and CDR2 SVGAGI. The V segment lost 0 bases and the J segment 2 bases; nucleotides outside the gene matches: 4. The CDR3 loop is CASSYSNRGTYEQYF. CDR3 coding DNA: TGTGCCAGCAGTTACTCAAACAGGGGCACCTACGAGCAGTACTTC.

The J gene is TRBJ2-3, the V gene TRBV2, with a tentative D call TRBD1 (6 bases). This CDR3 region has 13 residues. The germline CDR1 and CDR2 sequences are SNHLY and FYNNEI. The V end lost 4 bases, the J end lost 4 bases, and 9 bases lay between the germline ends. The CDR3 bases are TGTGCCAGCAGTGCCCAGGGGCCAGATACGCAGTATTTT. Protein sequence: CASSAQGPDTQYF.

CDR3 in DNA: TGTGCCAGCAGTGAGGGGTTCAATCAGCCCCAGCATTTT. Its translation is CASSEGFNQPQHF. The chain combines TRBV28 with TRBJ1-5; D possibly corresponds to TRBD1 (5 bases). CDR1 MDHEN and CDR2 SYDVKM come from the germline V gene. The CDR3 is 13 amino acids. Deletions cut 5 bases from V and 3 bases from J, with 8 bases between.

As concerns this clone: The same CDR3 also results from other DNA sequences found in this sample. The chain is built from TRBV11-3 and TRBJ2-2; D is ambiguous. CDR1 and CDR2 (germline): SGHNT, YENEEA. With 5 bases removed from V and 3 bases from J, the gap between germline ends came to 4 bases. The CDR3 totals 12 residues. The CDR3 loop is CASSPDTGELFF. DNA of the CDR3: TGTGCCAGCAGCCCAGACACCGGGGAGCTGTTTTTT. Combining the CDR3 with reference TRBV11-3 and TRBJ2-2 gives the whole variable domain EAGVVQSPRYKIIEKKQPVAFWCNPISGHNTLYWYLQNLGQGPELLIRYENEEAVDDSQLPKDRFSAERLKGVDSTLKIQPAELGDSAVYLCASSPDTGELFFGEGSRLTVL.

This chain connects TRBV6-1 to TRBJ1-3; D gene ambiguous. In germline, CDR1 is MNHNS, CDR2 SASEGT. The CDR3 contains 15 residues. Trimming removed 0 bases from V and 0 bases from J, with 6 bases in between. The CDR3 sequence: CASSEAVSSGNTIYF. CDR3 nucleotide sequence: TGTGCCAGCAGTGAAGCGGTAAGCTCTGGAAACACCATATATTTT.

The rearrangement joins TRBV10-3 to TRBJ2-1; D may be TRBD2 (5 bases). The CDR3 sequence is 12 residues long. Germline lookup yields CDR1 ENHRY and CDR2 SYGVKD. V lost 6 bases and J 7 bases, leaving 10 bases between the germline ends. The DNA for the CDR3 is TGTGCCATCAGCGATGGGAGAAATGAGCAGTTCTTC. It yields the protein CAISDGRNEQFF.

This clone was counted a single time. This CDR3 reads CASSSNQITSGVSETQYF. The DNA for the CDR3 is TGTGCCAGCAGTTCCAATCAAATTACTAGCGGGGTCTCGGAGACCCAGTACTTC. The V and J genes are TRBV27 and TRBJ2-5; 10 nucleotides agree with TRBD2. The V and J ends lost 4 bases and 5 bases, in that order; junction bases with no gene match: 16. This CDR3 is built from 18 residues. Germline assignment: CDR1 MNHEY and CDR2 SMNVEV (reference sequence).

V and J are TRBV20-1 and TRBJ1-1; D remains unclear. CDR1 is DFQATT, CDR2 SNEGSKA, per germline (reference sequence). The CDR3 is made up of 11 amino acids. Between the trimmed V and J ends, which lost 5 bases and 11 bases, there was a span of 15 bases. The CDR3 here is CSAGVGSLAFF. As DNA, the CDR3 is TGCAGTGCTGGGGTCGGGAGTTTGGCTTTCTTT.

This chain connects TRBV4-3 to TRBJ2-7; a weak D match, TRBD2 (6 bases). CDR1 is LGHNA, CDR2 YSLEER, per germline. This CDR3 has 15 amino acids. The ends were cut back, 3 bases at V and 0 bases at J, with 12 bases in the middle. The CDR3 region is CASSQYTGDSYEQYF. Here the CDR3 DNA reads TGCGCCAGCAGCCAGTACACGGGAGACTCCTACGAGCAGTACTTC.

The rearrangement uses TRBV6-5 and TRBJ1-2; a weak D match, TRBD1 (5 bases). Trimming removed 6 bases at V and 4 bases at J, with 15 bases between. The CDR3 has 14 amino acids. Germline assignment: CDR1 MNHEY and CDR2 SVGAGI. CDR3 region: CASSLNRDPYGYTF. CDR3 DNA sequence: TGTGCCAGCAGCCTGAATCGGGACCCCTATGGCTACACCTTC.

The rearrangement uses TRBV5-5 and TRBJ1-2; D call uncertain. The germline V and J ends were trimmed by 2 bases and 1 base, with 6 bases remaining between them. CDR1 and CDR2 (germline): SGHKS, YYEKEE (reference sequence). The CDR3 is made up of 13 amino acids. As DNA, the CDR3 is TGTGCCAGCAGCTTTACAGATAACTATGGCTACACCTTC. Translating it yields CASSFTDNYGYTF.

The chain carries TRBV6-6 and TRBJ2-7; 10 bases map to TRBD2. V dropped 2 bases and J dropped 7; count of bases not matched to a gene: 2. The CDR3 extends over 13 amino acids. CDR1 is MNHNY and CDR2 is SVGAGI in the germline V gene (reference sequence). The CDR3 DNA reads TGTGCCAGCAGTTACGTTAGCGGGGGGGAGCAGTACTTC. Translating it yields CASSYVSGGEQYF.

The rearrangement links TRBV6-5 to TRBJ1-1; 9 nucleotides align to TRBD1. The CDR3 has 13 residues. Germline loops: CDR1 MNHEY, CDR2 SVGAGI. Trimming took 9 bases from V and 3 from J; bases not matched to a gene: 5. This CDR3 reads CASTGGAYTEAFF. The CDR3 DNA reads as TGTGCCAGTACAGGGGGCGCGTACACTGAAGCTTTCTTT.

The chain uses TRBV5-1 and TRBJ2-3, with D possibly called TRBD1 or TRBD2 (6 bases each). This CDR3 contains 16 residues. V lost 1 base, J lost 3 bases, and 15 bases lay in between. From germline, CDR1 is SGHRS and CDR2 YFSETQ. This CDR3 is CASSLSRGERTDTQYF. CDR3 nucleotide sequence: TGCGCCAGCAGCTTGTCGAGGGGGGAGAGAACAGATACGCAGTATTTT.